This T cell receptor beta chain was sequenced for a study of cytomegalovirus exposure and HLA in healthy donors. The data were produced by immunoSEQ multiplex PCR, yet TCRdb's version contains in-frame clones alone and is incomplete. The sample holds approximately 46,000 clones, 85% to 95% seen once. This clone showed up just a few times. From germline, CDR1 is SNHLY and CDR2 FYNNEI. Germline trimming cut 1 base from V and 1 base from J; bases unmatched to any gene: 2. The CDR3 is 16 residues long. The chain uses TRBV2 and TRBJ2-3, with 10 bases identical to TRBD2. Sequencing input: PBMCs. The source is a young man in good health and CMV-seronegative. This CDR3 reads CASSEDLAGGTDTQYF. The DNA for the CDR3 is TGTGCCAGCAGTGAAGACCTAGCGGGAGGCACAGATACGCAGTATTTT. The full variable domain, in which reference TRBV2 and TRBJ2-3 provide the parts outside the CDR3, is EPEVTQTPSHQVTQMGQEVILRCVPISNHLYFYWYRQILGQKVEFLVSFYNNEISEKSEIFDDQFSVERPDGSNFTLKIRSTKLEDSAMYFCASSEDLAGGTDTQYFGPGTRLTVL.